This TCR beta chain stems from a study of cytomegalovirus exposure and HLA in healthy donors (dated 2017 in TCRdb). Turning to the overall study: An earlier analysis of some 500 of the donors reported 250 to 300 Gb of sequence data and about 100 million unique TCR beta sequences from roughly 180 million T cells. Roughly 300 gigabases of sequencing data and 78 million or so unique TCR sequences were included in an early release covering under 650 HLA-typed donors. Of the 398 genotyped donors, over 65% fell in the genetic ancestry cluster associated with self-reported Caucasian donors. The aim of the study was to test whether cataloging public T cell receptors could identify signatures of past pathogen exposure. The study used immunosequencing to profile the T cell repertoires of approximately 630 subjects and linked those repertoires to cytomegalovirus serostatus. Along with the roughly 670-subject first cohort, a separate validation cohort of more than 90 different subjects was used. High-throughput TCR immunosequencing, statistical association of individual TCRs with disease status, and machine learning were combined to predict cytomegalovirus infection status. A later analysis re-examined previously published TCR beta repertoires from hundreds of donors and added high-resolution HLA genotyping to investigate patterns of TCR occurrence. Rather than drawing on any new phenotypic data, the later analysis identified candidate immune exposures from TCR beta sequences and the way those sequences occurred across donors. In an earlier analysis of 550 to 700 of the donors, high-throughput TCR beta sequencing was used to judge whether each TCR beta V gene segment behaved as functional or pseudogenic. Donor age, sex, ethnicity and CMV serostatus were compiled together with the repertoire data. Genome-wide SNP genotypes for about three fifths of the roughly 670 donors were used in a later genetic analysis, which treated that subset as a discovery cohort. All discovery cohort repertoires had been generated using a single sequencing platform. HLA typing included class I and class II loci at four-digit resolution. Typing coverage varied by locus: roughly 620-640 donors for A, B, C, DRB1 and DQB1; more than 500 for DQA1; around 610 for DPA1; 400 to 480 for DPB1. About five DR-DQ haplotypes were treated as single units for association and clustering because of strong linkage in the cohort. Among 398 genotyped donors of the cohort, an average of roughly 230,000 unique TCR beta nucleotide sequences was sequenced per donor, of which roughly 17% were non-productive. Results the study describes overall, beyond this receptor: The classifier was reported to diagnose cytomegalovirus status with high specificity and sensitivity in both the original cohort and the validation cohort. Most TCR sequences were seen in very few donors, while some public TCRs were found in many individuals. Strong co-occurrence of HLA alleles, especially DR and DQ, made assigning TCR associations to individual alleles difficult. In vitro tests confirmed that a few of the cytomegalovirus-associated TCR beta chains recognize cytomegalovirus antigens. Because counts were too low, about 15 rarely observed V segments, including chromosome 9 orphons, were left out of the earlier analysis of 500 to 750 of the donors. In an earlier analysis of 500 to 650 of the donors, most TCR beta V segments appeared in productive rearrangements about 90% or about 30% of the time, broadly matching IMGT annotations. Immune exposure information for the cohort was limited to CMV serostatus. A later analysis associated around 16,000 TCR beta sequences with specific HLA alleles at a false discovery rate of 0.05. According to a later analysis, most CMV-associated TCR beta chains appeared to be HLA-restricted, and the HLA associations seemed to be driven largely by CMV exposure. The study listed 164 TCR beta chains as associated with cytomegalovirus. A later analysis reported that several top co-occurrence clusters appeared linked to parvovirus B19, influenza, CMV and Epstein-Barr virus. It was suggested by the authors that the approach could potentially be generalized to other disease states and immunological phenotypes. The presence/absence analyses assumed that sequencing depth was roughly uniform across donors, and that assumption may not be true. Linkage disequilibrium might explain the correlated functional status among segregating V segments, but an unknown experimental factor could not be excluded. In a later genetic analysis, a missense DCLRE1C variant was associated with V-gene and J-gene trimming of TCR beta chains, and the association was replicated in an independent cohort. The sequencing pipeline was judged likely to have produced a cluster of highly shared sequence variants as a technical artifact. In a later analysis, TCR association rates were found to vary across HLA loci, with the most associated TCRs seen for DRB1 alleles and the fewest for HLA-C alleles. A later analysis found that HLA-associated TCR beta chains were more clonally expanded and had lower generation probabilities than equally common non-associated chains. This cohort had only TCR beta chains sequenced, and the lack of alpha or paired-chain data limited which features could be detected. Because the 87-base-pair reads could not distinguish some IMGT-functional V segments, including TRBV6-2 and TRBV6-3, those segments were excluded. In a later genetic analysis, fewer N-insertions in productive TCRs were reported among donors in an Asian-associated ancestry cluster than the 666-donor mean. A further reported finding was that TCR beta sequences accurately predicted the HLA-A and HLA-B alleles for most subjects in the first cohort. Because HLA typing was missing for some donors at each locus, association tests included only the typed subset.

The germline V gene encodes CDR1 SEHNR and CDR2 FQNEAQ (reference sequence). The CDR3, from cysteine to phenylalanine, totals 13 residues. The entry retains the CDR3 DNA only, 39 bases that are in frame from base 1. Trimming takes 5 bases from V and 3 bases from J, and the germline ends sit 11 bases apart. The method was the immunoSEQ multiplex PCR assay. For the multiplex PCR, a mixture combining 60 forward primers for TCR Vbeta segments and 13 reverse primers for TCR Jbeta segments was used. A multiplex PCR assay on genomic DNA amplified the CDR3 region of rearranged TCR beta genes. The Illumina HiSeq System was used to sequence the amplified TCR beta libraries as 87-base-pair reads. The authors' pipeline ran thus. In a later analysis, some 80 million unique TCR beta chains were counted across the roughly 610 repertoires, and about 9.9 million of these chains were shared by at least two donors. To remove PCR and sequencing errors, raw reads were error-corrected and collapsed into unique sequences using a nearest-neighbor algorithm that merged closely related sequences. Alignment of CDR3 sequences to IMGT reference sequences was used to assign V, D and J gene segments. For a sequence to be retained, at least a six-nucleotide match to both a V gene segment and a J gene segment was required. Rearrangements were classified as productive when the CDR3 lacked stop codons and remained in frame with V and J, and all other rearrangements were classified as non-productive. CDR3 was defined according to IMGT convention as the region running from the second conserved V-encoded cysteine to the conserved J-encoded phenylalanine. The earlier analysis of approximately 500 of the donors excluded sequences that lacked an unambiguous match to a single V gene segment. An earlier analysis of almost 600 of the donors classified V segments as functional when productive rearrangements were above 56.7% and as segregating when the standard deviation between donors was above 5%. A statistical classification framework was built to diagnose cytomegalovirus status from the catalog of TCR beta chain sequences. In a later analysis, TCR nucleotide sequences were compared against IMGT/GENE-DB human TR gene sequences so that V and J genes could be assigned. The TCRdist pipeline was used in a later analysis to assign CDR3 sequences and most-parsimonious VDJ recombination scenarios. In a later analysis, every TCR beta chain was defined by the combination of its CDR3 amino acid sequence and its V-gene family, and reads without a unique V-gene family were dropped. As a way to deal with suspected cross-contamination and a sequencing artifact, a later analysis dropped approximately 570 nucleotide sequences that were highly shared and had low generation probability. For each public chain, a later analysis derived a clonal expansion index from normalized ranks of inferred template counts within each repertoire. In a later analysis, generation probabilities were computed with a VDJ recombination model fitted to out-of-frame rearrangements, and the resulting probabilities were checked against IGoR. A later analysis scored TCR-TCR, TCR-HLA and TCR-CMV co-occurrence with hypergeometric tests, applying a repertoire-size bias correction to TCR pairs. A later analysis estimated false discovery rates by permuting HLA or CMV assignments 20 times. In a later analysis, co-occurring TCRs were grouped using DBSCAN, and TCRdist sequence similarity was added for clustering within HLA-allele-positive subsets. Repertoires with fewer than 30,000 or more than 120,000 public chains were left out of co-occurrence clustering, as were about five repertoires with anomalous nucleotide sharing. The clones in this table, taken by TCRdb from immuneACCESS, are in-frame only. Not every clone is retained; where verified, under half of the shortfall comes from an unresolved V gene, and the cause of the rest is unknown. The D gene and trimming were derived from the DNA, and the V and J assignments and clone size from that table. The table for this sample lists approximately 71,000 clones; 72% of them were counted only once. Around 10% of the sample comes from the top ten.

The cohort consisted of approximately 670 healthy bone marrow donors. All cohort members were sampled while nominally healthy, although unrecorded immune exposures were likely present. The donor was CMV seropositive and belonged to the group of 250 to 300 seropositive cohort members. Each donor provided a peripheral blood sample, and peripheral blood mononuclear cells were used for TCR beta sequencing. The Qiagen DNeasy Blood Extraction Kit was used to extract genomic DNA from the blood cell samples. As regards this clone: This receptor's antigen is unknown. No clone much larger than this one lies a single base away; base qualities are absent.

The rearrangement combines TRBV7-9 with TRBJ2-7; matching of 5 bases hints at TRBD2 as the D gene. The TCR originated in a woman between 35 and 50 years old in good health and CMV-seropositive. Material: PBMCs. The encoded CDR3 is CASSPRRFYEQYF. The sequenced DNA: TGTGCCAGCAGCCCCCGGAGGTTCTACGAGCAGTACTTC.